The subject of this entry is one T cell receptor (beta chain). The junction shows a germline mismatch at one end, possibly a read error. The PCR was carried out with 60 Vbeta primers and 13 Jbeta primers. This table comes from immunoSEQ multiplex PCR, and its TCRdb copy is limited to in-frame clones, with some not included. The data contain about 98,000 clones, over 65% of them seen just once; the ten biggest clones take up approximately 1.8%. CDR3 length: 12 residues. Germline loops: CDR1 PRHDT, CDR2 FYEKMQ (reference sequence). The source of the sample is a study of cytomegalovirus exposure and HLA in healthy donors.

This sequence originates from a male donor in good health and CMV-seronegative. The material sequenced was PBMCs. V usage is TRBV13 and J usage is TRBJ2-7; 11 nucleotides align to TRBD2. CDR3 DNA sequence: TGTGCCAGCAGCCCGATAGCGGGAGGGCTTCACTTC. Residues: CASSPIAGGLHF.